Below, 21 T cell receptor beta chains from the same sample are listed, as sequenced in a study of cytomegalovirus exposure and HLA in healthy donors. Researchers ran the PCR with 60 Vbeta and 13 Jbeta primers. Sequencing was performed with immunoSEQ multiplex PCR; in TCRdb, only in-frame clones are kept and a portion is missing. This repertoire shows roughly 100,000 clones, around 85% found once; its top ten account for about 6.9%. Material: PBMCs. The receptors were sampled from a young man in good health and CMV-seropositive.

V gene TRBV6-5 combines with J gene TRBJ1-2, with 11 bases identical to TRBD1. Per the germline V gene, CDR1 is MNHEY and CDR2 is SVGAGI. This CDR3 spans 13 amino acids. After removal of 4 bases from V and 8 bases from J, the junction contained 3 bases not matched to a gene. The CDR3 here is CASSLRDRGGYTF. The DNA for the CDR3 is TGTGCCAGCAGTTTACGGGACAGGGGGGGCTACACCTTC.

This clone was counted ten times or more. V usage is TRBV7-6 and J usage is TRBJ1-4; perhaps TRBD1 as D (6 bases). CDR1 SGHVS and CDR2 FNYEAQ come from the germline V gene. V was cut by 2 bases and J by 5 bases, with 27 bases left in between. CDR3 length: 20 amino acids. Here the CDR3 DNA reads TGTGCCAGCAGCTTACTCCCGACAGGCCCGGTTCAGAATATAAATGAAAAACTGTTTTTT. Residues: CASSLLPTGPVQNINEKLFF.

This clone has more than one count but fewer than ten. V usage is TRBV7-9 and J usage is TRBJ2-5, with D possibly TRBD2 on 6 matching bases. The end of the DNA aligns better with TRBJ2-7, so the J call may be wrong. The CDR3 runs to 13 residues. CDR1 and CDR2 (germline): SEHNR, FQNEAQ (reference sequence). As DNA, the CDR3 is TGTGCCAGCAGCTTGGGGGGAGATTACGAGCAGTACTTC. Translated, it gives CASSLGGDYEQYF.

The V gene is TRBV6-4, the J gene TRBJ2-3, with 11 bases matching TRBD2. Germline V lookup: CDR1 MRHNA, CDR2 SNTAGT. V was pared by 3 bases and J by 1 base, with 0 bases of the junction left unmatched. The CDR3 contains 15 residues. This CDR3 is CASSETSGGTDTQYF. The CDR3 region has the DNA TGTGCCAGCAGTGAGACTAGCGGGGGCACAGATACGCAGTATTTT.

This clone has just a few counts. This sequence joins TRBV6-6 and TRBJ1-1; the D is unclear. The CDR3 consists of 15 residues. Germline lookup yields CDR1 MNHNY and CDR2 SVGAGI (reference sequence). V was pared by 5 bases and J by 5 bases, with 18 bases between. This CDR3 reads CASSENRARRTEAFF. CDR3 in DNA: TGTGCCAGCAGTGAGAACAGAGCAAGGAGGACTGAAGCTTTCTTT.

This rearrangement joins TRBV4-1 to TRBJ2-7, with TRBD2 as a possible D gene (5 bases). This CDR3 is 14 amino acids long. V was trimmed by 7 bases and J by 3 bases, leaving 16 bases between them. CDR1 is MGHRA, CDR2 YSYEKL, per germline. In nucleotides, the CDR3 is TGCGCCAGCACCGAAAGCGGTGGATACTACGAGCAGTACTTC. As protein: CASTESGGYYEQYF.

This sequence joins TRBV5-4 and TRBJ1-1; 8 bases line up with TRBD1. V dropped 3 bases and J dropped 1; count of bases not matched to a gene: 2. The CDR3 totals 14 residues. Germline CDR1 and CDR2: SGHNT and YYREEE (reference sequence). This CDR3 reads CASSYQGANTEAFF. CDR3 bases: TGTGCCAGCAGCTACCAGGGGGCGAACACTGAAGCTTTCTTT.

Here the CDR3 reads CASRRSTSWETQYF. Written as DNA, the CDR3 is TGTGCCAGCAGGAGATCTACTAGCTGGGAGACCCAGTACTTC. The gene calls are TRBV6-1 and TRBJ2-5, with TRBD2 as a possible D gene (6 bases). The V end lost 6 bases, the J end lost 5 bases, and 16 bases lay between the germline ends. The CDR3 is made up of 14 amino acids. Germline V lookup: CDR1 MNHNS, CDR2 SASEGT.

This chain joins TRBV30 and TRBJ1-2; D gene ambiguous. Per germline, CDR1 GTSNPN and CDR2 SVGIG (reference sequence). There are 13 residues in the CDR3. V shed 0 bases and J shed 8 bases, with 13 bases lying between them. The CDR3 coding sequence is TGTGCCTGGAGTGTAACGGGGTGGCGAGGCTACACCTTC. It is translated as CAWSVTGWRGYTF.

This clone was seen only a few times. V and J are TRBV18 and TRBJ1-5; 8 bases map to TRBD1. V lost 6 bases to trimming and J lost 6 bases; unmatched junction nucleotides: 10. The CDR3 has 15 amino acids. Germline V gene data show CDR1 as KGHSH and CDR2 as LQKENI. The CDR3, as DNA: TGTGCCAGCTCTCAGGACAGGGAGACGGGTCAGCCCCAGCATTTT. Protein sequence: CASSQDRETGQPQHF.

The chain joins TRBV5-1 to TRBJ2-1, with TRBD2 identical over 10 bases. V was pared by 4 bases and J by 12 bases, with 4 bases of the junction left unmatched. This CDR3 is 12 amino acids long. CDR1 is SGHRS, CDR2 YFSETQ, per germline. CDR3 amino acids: CASSRERGGQFF. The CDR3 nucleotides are TGCGCCAGCAGCCGGGAGCGGGGGGGGCAGTTCTTC.

This CDR3 reads CASPSCPGTGRYEQYF. DNA for the CDR3: TGTGCCAGCCCCTCCTGCCCAGGGACAGGGCGGTACGAGCAGTACTTC. This rearrangement joins TRBV14 to TRBJ2-7, with 9 positions matching TRBD1. Germline CDR1 reads SGHDN; CDR2 reads FVKESK. V trimming: 8 bases; J trimming: 4 bases; junction bases outside the gene matches: 15. The CDR3 spans 16 residues.

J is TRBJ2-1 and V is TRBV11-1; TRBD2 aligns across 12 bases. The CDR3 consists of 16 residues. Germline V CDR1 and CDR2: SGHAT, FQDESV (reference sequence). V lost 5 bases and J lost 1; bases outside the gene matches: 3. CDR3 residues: CASSRGLAGSYNEQFF. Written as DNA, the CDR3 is TGTGCCAGCAGCCGAGGACTAGCGGGGTCCTACAATGAGCAGTTCTTC.

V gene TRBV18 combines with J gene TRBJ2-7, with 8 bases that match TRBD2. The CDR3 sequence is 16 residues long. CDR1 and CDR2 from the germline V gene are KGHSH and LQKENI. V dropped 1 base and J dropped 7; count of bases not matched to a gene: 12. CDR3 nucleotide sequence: TGTGCCAGCTCACCACGACGGGGGGGTGACCTGGGGGAGCAGTACTTC. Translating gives CASSPRRGGDLGEQYF.

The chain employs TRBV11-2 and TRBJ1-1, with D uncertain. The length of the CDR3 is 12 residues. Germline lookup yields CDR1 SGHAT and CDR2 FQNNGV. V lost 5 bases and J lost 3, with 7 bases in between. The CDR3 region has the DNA TGTGCCAGCAGCGGAGGTTACACTGAAGCTTTCTTT. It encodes CASSGGYTEAFF.

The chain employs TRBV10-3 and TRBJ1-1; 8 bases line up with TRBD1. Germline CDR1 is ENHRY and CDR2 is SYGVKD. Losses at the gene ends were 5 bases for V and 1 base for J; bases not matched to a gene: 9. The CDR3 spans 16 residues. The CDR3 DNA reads TGTGCCATCAGTCGCCCGACCGGACAGGGGAACACTGAAGCTTTCTTT. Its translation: CAISRPTGQGNTEAFF.

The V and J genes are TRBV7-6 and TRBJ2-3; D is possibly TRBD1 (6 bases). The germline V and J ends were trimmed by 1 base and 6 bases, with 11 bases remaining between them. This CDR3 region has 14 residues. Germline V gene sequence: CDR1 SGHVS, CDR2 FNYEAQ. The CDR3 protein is CASSLGRGWDTQYF. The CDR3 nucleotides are TGTGCCAGCAGCTTAGGCAGGGGCTGGGATACGCAGTATTTT.

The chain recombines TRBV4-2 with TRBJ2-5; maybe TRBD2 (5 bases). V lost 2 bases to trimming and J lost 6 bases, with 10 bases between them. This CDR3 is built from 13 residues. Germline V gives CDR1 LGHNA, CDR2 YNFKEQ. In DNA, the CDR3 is TGTGCCAGCAGCCAATCCGGGGATCAGACCCAGTACTTC. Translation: CASSQSGDQTQYF.

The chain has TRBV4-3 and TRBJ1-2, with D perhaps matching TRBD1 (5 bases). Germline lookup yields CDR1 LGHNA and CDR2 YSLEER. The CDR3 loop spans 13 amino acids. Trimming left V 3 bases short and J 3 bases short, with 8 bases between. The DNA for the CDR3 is TGCGCCAGCAGCCAGACAGTGGACTATGGCTACACCTTC. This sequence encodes CASSQTVDYGYTF.

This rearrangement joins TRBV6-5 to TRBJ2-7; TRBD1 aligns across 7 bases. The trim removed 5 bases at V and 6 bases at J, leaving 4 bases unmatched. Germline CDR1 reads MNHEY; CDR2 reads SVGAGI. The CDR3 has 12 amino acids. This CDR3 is CASSQTGLEQYF. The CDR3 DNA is TGTGCCAGCAGTCAGACAGGGCTCGAGCAGTACTTC.

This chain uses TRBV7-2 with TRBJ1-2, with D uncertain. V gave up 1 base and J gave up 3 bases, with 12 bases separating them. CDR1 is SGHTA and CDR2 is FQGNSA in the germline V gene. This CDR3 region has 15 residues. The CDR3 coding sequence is TGTGCCAGCAGCTTAGAGGTGGCACAGTACTATGGCTACACCTTC. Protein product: CASSLEVAQYYGYTF.